The present TCR beta chain was sequenced within a study of PD-1 blockade in mismatch repair-deficient tumors. Sequencing used immunoSEQ multiplex PCR; TCRdb keeps in-frame clones, though not all of them. The sample yields fewer than 100,000 clones, roughly 80% seen once. CDR3 size: 16 residues. After removal of 4 bases from V and 0 bases from J, the junction contained 6 bases not matched to a gene. Germline-derived CDR1 and CDR2 are SGHNT and YYREEE (reference sequence). The specimen comprised peripheral blood, sampled 12 weeks after starting pembrolizumab. The receptor was isolated from an adult with mismatch repair-deficient cancer. This sequence joins TRBV5-4 and TRBJ2-2; 7 nucleotides align to TRBD2. The CDR3 bases are TGTGCCAGCAGCGCGGCTAGCGGCGCGAACACCGGGGAGCTGTTTTTT. Translating it yields CASSAASGANTGELFF.